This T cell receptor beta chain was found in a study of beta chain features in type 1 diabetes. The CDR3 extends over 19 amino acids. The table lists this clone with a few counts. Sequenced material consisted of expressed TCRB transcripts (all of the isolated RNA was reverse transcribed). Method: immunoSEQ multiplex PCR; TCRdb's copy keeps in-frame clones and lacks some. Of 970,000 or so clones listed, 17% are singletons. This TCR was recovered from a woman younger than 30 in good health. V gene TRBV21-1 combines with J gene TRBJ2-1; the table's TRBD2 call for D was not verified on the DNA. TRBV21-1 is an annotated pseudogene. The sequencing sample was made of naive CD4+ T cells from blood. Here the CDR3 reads CASSKVEREVFGSYNEQFF. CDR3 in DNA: TGTGCCAGCAGCAAAGTGGAACGGGAGGTCTTCGGGTCCTACAATGAGCAGTTCTTC.